This T cell receptor beta chain is drawn from a study of human T cells and chemical hapten exposure (dated by TCRdb to the early 2020s). In the study overall: Libraries were pooled for sequencing, and variation in per-sample TCR yields was attributed mainly to small differences in library volumes within the pool. Each blood RNA sample was used to sequence both TCR alpha and TCR beta chains. Peripheral blood TCR repertoire changes were tracked in vivo in alopecia patients during primary and secondary sensitization to the hapten diphenylcyclopropenone (DPC). General conclusions and limits of the study: DPC sensitization did not change how many TCRs were above 1 in 1000 frequency, and no evidence was found of alterations in global repertoire structure. After repeated subsampling, changes were observed in the strength of the expansion versus patch-test correlation and in the threshold at which the correlation became significant.

Library prep was done by RACE. Sequencing relied on a NextSeq 500. During library preparation, unique molecular identifiers were attached to individual cDNA molecules so that TCRs could be counted quantitatively and reproducibly. Per the original workflow: The median number of TCRs per sample was some 100,000, ranging from 23,224 to 690,600. V, J and CDR3 annotation of the TCR reads was carried out using the Decombinator software suite. For the PS versus PT1 abundance plots, all samples were subsampled to the same number of TCRs (28,000). Expanded TCRs were defined as absent before sensitization and observed at least eight times at the 2-week time point. In-frame beta chains were kept once TCRdb had trimmed the public reads at Q25 with fastp and called clones with MiXCR. Duplicate CDR3 protein sequences are folded into a single record with the most common DNA and genes. These V and J calls originate from TCRdb's pipeline instead of the authors' own analysis. The sample contains about 34,000 distinct CDR3 sequences, approximately 5.5% of them found a single time. The leading ten clones occupy around 13% of the sample.

In this sample, this clonotype turned up many times. Its antigen target is currently unknown. No per-base quality is available; no much larger clone lies one base away. What the time point label conveys for this sample: healthy volunteer bleed at 6 weeks. Total RNA was extracted from unfractionated whole blood that had been collected in Tempus Blood RNA tubes. Four or five healthy volunteers served as TCR sequencing controls and were bled at day 0, 2 weeks and 6 weeks. The TCR originated in a human donor in good health. Some clones in this sample may be carry-over from other donors' samples. Material: whole blood.

At the DNA level, the sequence is TGTGCCTGGAGCCTACCCCAGGGTTTCTACGAGCAGTACTTC. Its amino acids are CAWSLPQGFYEQYF. The chain employs TRBV30 and TRBJ2-7; the D gene is possibly TRBD1, with 5 bases matching. Trimming takes 3 bases from V and 3 bases from J, and the germline ends sit 15 bases apart. As encoded in the germline V gene (reference sequence), CDR1 is GTSNPN while CDR2 is SVGIG. Spanning cysteine to phenylalanine, the CDR3 consists of 14 amino acids. This entry keeps only the CDR3 DNA: 42 bases, framed from base 1.